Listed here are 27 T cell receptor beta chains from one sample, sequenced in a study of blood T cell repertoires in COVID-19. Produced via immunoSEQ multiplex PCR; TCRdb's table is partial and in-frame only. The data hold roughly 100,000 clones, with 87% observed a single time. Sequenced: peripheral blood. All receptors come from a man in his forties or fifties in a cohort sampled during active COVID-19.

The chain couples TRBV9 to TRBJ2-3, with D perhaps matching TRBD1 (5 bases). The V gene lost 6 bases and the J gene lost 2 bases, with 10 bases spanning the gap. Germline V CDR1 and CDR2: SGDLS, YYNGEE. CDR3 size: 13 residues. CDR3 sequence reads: CASKQGNTDTQYF. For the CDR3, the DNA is TGTGCCAGCAAGCAGGGCAACACAGATACGCAGTATTTT.

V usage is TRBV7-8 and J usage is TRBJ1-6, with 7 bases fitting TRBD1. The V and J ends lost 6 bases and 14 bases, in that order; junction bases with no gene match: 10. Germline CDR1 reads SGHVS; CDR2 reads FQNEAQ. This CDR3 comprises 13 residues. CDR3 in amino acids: CASSTDRARSLHF. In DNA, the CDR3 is TGTGCCAGCAGTACCGACAGGGCTCGCTCCCTCCACTTT.

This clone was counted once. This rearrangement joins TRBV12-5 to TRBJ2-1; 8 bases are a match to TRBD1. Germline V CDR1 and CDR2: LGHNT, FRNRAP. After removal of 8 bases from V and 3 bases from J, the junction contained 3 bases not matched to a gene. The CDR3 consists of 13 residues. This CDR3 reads CASSTGDYNEQFF. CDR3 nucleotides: TGTGCTAGTTCGACAGGGGACTACAATGAGCAGTTCTTC.

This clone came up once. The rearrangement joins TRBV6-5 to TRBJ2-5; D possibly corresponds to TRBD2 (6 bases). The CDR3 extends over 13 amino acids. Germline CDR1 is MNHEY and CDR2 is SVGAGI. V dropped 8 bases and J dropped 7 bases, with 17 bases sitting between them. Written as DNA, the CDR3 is TGTGCCAGCGCCAGCGGGTCGGCGGGGACCCAGTACTTC. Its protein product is CASASGSAGTQYF.

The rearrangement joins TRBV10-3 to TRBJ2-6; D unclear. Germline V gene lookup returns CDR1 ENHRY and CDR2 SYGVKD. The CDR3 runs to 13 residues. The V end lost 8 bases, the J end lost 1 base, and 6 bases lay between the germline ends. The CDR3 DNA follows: TGTGCCATCCTGCAGTCTGGGGCCAACGTCCTGACTTTC. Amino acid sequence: CAILQSGANVLTF.

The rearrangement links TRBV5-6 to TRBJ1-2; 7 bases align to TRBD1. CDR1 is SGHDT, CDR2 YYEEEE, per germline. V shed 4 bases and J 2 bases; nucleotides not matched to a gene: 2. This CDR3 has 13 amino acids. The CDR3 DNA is TGTGCCAGCAGCGCGGGACAGAACTATGGCTACACCTTC. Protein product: CASSAGQNYGYTF.

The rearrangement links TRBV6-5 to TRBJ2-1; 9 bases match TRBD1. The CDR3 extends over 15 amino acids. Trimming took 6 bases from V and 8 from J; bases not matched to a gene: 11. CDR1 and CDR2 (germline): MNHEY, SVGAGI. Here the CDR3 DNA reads TGTGCCAGCAGGCCGCCGGGACAGGGTAGCTATGAGCAGTTCTTC. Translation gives CASRPPGQGSYEQFF.

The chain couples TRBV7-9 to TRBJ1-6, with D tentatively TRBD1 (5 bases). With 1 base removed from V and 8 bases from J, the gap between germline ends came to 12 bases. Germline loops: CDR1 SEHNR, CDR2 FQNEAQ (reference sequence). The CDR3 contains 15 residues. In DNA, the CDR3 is TGTGCCAGCAGCTTAGGGGGACTAAGGGATTCACCCCTCCACTTT. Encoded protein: CASSLGGLRDSPLHF.

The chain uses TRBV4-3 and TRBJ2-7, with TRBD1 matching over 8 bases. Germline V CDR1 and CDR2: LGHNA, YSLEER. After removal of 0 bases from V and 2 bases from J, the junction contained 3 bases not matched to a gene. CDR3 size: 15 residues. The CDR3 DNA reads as TGCGCCAGCAGCCAAGACAGGGGGCAAACCTACGAGCAGTACTTC. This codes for CASSQDRGQTYEQYF.

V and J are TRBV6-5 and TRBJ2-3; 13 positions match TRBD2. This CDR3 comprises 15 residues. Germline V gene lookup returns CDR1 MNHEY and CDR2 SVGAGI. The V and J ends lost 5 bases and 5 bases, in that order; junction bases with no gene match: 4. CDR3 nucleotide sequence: TGTGCCAGCAGTCGACTAGCGGGGGGAGGAGATACGCAGTATTTT. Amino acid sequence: CASSRLAGGGDTQYF.

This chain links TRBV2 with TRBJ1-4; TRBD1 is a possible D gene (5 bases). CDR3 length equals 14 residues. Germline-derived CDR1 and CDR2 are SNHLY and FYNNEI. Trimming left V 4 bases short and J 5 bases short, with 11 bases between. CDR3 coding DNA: TGTGCCAGCAGTGTGGAGACAGTAAATGAAAAACTGTTTTTT. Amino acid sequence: CASSVETVNEKLFF.

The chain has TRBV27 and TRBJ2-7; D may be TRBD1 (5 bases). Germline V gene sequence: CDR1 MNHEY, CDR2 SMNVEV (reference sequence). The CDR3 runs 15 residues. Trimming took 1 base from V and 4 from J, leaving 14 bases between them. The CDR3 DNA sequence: TGTGCCAGCAGTTTATGGTCAGGGAAGGCGTACGAGCAGTACTTC. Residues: CASSLWSGKAYEQYF.

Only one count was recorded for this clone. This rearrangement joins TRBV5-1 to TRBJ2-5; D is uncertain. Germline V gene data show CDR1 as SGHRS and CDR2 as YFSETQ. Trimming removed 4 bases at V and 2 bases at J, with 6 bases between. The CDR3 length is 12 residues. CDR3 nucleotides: TGCGCCAGCAGCGACACACAAGAGACCCAGTACTTC. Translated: CASSDTQETQYF. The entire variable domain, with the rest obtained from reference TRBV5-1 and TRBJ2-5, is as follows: KAGVTQTPRYLIKTRGQQVTLSCSPISGHRSVSWYQQTPGQGLQFLFEYFSETQRNKGNFPGRFSGRQFSNSRSEMNVSTLELGDSALYLCASSDTQETQYFGPGTRLLVL.

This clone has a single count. For the CDR3, the DNA is TGTGCCAGCAGTTCGCAGGTCTATGGCTACACCTTC. Translating gives CASSSQVYGYTF. The chain links TRBV12-3 or TRBV12-4 to TRBJ1-2; no clear D gene. The CDR3 covers 12 residues. Trimming left V 4 bases short and J 4 bases short, with 7 bases between.

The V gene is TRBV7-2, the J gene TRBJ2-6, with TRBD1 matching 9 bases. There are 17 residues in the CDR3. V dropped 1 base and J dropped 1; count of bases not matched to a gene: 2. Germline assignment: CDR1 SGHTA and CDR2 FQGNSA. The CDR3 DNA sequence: TGTGCCAGCAGCTTAGTGGGACAGGGATCTGGGGCCAACGTCCTGACTTTC. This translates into CASSLVGQGSGANVLTF.

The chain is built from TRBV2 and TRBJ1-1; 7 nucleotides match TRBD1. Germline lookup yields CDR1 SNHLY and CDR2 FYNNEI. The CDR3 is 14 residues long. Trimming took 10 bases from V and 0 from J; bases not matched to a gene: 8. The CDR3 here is CAIRDSRMNTEAFF. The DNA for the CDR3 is TGTGCCATTCGGGACAGCAGAATGAACACTGAAGCTTTCTTT.

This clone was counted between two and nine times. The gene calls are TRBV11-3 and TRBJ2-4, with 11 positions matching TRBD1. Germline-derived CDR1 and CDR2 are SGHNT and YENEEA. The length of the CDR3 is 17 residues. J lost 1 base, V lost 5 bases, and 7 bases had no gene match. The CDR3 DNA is TGTGCCAGCAGCGCCCCCGGACAGGGGGCGGCCAAAAACATTCAGTACTTC. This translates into CASSAPGQGAAKNIQYF.

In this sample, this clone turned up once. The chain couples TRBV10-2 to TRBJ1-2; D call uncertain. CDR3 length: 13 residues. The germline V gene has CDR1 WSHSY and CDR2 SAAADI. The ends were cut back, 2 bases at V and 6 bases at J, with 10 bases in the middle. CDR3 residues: CASSELLSDGYTF. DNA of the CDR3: TGCGCCAGCAGTGAGCTCTTGTCCGATGGCTACACCTTC.

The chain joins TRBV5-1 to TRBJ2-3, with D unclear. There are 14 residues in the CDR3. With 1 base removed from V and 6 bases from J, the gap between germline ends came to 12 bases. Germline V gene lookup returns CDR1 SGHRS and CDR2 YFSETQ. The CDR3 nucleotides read TGCGCCAGCAGCTTGCGGGTAGAAAGGGATACGCAGTATTTT. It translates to CASSLRVERDTQYF.

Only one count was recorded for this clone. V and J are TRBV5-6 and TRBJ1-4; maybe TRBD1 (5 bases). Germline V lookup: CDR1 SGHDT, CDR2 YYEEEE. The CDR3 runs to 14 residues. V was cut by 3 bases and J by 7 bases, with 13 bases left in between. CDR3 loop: CASSSRDGVEKLFF. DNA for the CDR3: TGTGCCAGCAGCTCCAGGGATGGGGTTGAAAAACTGTTTTTT.

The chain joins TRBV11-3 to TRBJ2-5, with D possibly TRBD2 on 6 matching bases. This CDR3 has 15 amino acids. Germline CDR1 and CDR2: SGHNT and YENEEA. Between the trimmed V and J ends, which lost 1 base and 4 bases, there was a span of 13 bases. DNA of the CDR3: TGTGCCAGCAGCTTAGGTCGGGGGATGGCAGAGACCCAGTACTTC. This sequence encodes CASSLGRGMAETQYF.

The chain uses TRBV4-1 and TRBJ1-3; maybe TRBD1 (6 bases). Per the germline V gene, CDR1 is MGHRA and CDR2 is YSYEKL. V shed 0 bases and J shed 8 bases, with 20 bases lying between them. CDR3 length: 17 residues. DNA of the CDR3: TGCGCCAGCAGCCAAGAAAGGACCAGGGGACCGTTAGACACCATATATTTT. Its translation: CASSQERTRGPLDTIYF.

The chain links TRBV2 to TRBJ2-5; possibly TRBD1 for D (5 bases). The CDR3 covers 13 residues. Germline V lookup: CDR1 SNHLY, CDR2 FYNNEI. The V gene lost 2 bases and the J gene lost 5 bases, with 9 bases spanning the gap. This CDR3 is CASSEQGRETQYF. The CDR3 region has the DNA TGTGCCAGCAGTGAACAGGGAAGGGAGACCCAGTACTTC.

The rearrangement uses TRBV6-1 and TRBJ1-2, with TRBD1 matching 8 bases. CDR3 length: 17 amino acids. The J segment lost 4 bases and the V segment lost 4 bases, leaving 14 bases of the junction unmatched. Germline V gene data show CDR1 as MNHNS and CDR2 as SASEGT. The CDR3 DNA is TGTGCCAGCAGTGGGTATCCGGGACAGGTACGGATCTATGGCTACACCTTC. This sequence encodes CASSGYPGQVRIYGYTF.

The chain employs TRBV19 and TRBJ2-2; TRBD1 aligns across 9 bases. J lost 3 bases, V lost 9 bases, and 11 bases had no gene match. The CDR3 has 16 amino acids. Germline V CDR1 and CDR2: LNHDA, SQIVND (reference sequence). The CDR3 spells CASKKGQGVHTGELFF. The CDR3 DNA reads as TGTGCCAGCAAAAAGGGACAGGGCGTTCACACCGGGGAGCTGTTTTTT. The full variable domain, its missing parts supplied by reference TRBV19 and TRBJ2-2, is DGGITQSPKYLFRKEGQNVTLSCEQNLNHDAMYWYRQDPGQGLRLIYYSQIVNDFQKGDIAEGYSVSREKKESFPLTVTSAQKNPTAFYLCASKKGQGVHTGELFFGEGSRLTVL.

The CDR3 nucleotides read TGTGCCAGCAGCGGGCGGGGAGATACGCAGTATTTT. Amino acids: CASSGRGDTQYF. This chain uses TRBV5-4 with TRBJ2-3; D possibly corresponds to TRBD2 (6 bases). Between the trimmed V and J ends, which lost 4 bases and 5 bases, there was a span of 8 bases. Germline V gives CDR1 SGHNT, CDR2 YYREEE (reference sequence). The CDR3 totals 12 residues.

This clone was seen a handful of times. The CDR3 coding sequence is TGTGCCAGCAGCGCCCGGGACTCGAAAAACAATGAGCAGTTCTTC. Its translation: CASSARDSKNNEQFF. The V and J genes are TRBV7-8 and TRBJ2-1; perhaps TRBD2 as D (6 bases). The CDR3 is made up of 15 amino acids. Per germline, CDR1 SGHVS and CDR2 FQNEAQ. V lost 5 bases to trimming and J lost 5 bases, with 16 bases between them.